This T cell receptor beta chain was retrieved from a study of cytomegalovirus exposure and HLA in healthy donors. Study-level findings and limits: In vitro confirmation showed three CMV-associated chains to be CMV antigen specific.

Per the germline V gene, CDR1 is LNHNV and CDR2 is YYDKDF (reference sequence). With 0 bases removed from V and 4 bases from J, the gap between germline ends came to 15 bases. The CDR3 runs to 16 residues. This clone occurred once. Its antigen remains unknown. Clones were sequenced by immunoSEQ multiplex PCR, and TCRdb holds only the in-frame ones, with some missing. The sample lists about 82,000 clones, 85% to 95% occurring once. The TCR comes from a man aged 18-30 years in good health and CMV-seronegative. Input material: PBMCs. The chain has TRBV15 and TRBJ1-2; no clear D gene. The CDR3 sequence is CATSREWFSEVYGYTF. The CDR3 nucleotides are TGTGCCACCAGCAGAGAATGGTTTTCAGAGGTCTATGGCTACACCTTC.